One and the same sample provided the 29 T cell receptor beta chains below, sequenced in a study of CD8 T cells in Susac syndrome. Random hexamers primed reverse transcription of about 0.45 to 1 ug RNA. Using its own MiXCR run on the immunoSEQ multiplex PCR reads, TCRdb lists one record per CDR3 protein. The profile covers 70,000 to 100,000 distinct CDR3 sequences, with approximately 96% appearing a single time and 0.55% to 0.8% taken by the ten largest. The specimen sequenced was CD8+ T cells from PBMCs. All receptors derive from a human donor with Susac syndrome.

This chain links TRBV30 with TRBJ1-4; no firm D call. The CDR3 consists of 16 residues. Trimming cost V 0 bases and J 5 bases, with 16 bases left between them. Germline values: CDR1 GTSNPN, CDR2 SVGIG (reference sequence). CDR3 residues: CAWSVNPPDGNEKLFF. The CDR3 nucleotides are TGTGCCTGGAGTGTAAATCCCCCGGACGGCAATGAAAAACTGTTTTTT.

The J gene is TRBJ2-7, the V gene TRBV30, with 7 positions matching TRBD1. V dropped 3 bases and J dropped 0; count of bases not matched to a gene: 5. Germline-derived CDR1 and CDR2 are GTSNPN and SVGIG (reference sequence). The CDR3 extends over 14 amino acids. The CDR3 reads CAWSLQGSSYEQYF. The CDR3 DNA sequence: TGTGCCTGGAGCCTACAGGGGAGCTCCTACGAGCAGTACTTC.

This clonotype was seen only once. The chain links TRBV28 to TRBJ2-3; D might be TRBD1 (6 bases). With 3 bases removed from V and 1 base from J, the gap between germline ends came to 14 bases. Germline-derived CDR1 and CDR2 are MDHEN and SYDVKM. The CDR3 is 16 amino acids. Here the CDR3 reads CASSFGTPPGTDTQYF. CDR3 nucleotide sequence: TGTGCCAGCAGTTTCGGGACACCCCCAGGCACAGATACGCAGTATTTT.

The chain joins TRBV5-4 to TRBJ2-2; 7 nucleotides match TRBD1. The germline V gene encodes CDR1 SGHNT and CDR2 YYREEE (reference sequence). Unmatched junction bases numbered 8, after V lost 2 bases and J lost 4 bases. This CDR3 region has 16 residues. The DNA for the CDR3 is TGTGCCAGCAGCTTTCCGGGACAGCTGTCCACCGGGGAGCTGTTTTTT. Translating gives CASSFPGQLSTGELFF.

CDR3 residues: CASSPQGLANSEQYF. CDR3 DNA: TGTGCCAGCAGCCCCCAGGGGCTAGCAAATAGCGAGCAGTACTTC. The chain links TRBV27 to TRBJ2-7, with a possible D match to TRBD1 (6 bases). V was pared by 6 bases and J by 6 bases, with 21 bases between. Germline V gene lookup returns CDR1 MNHEY and CDR2 SMNVEV (reference sequence). The CDR3 runs to 15 residues.

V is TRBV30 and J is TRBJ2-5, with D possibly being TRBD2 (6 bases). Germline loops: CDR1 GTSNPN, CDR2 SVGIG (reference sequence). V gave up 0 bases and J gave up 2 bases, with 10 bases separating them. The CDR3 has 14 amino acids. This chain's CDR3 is CAWSVGLTQETQYF. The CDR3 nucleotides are TGTGCCTGGAGTGTGGGACTTACACAAGAGACCCAGTACTTC.

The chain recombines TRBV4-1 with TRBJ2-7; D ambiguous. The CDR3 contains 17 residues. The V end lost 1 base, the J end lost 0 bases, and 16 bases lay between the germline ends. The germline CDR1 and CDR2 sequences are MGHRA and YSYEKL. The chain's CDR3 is CASSQARDTPGSYEQYF. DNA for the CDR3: TGCGCCAGCAGCCAAGCCCGAGACACCCCGGGCTCCTACGAGCAGTACTTC.

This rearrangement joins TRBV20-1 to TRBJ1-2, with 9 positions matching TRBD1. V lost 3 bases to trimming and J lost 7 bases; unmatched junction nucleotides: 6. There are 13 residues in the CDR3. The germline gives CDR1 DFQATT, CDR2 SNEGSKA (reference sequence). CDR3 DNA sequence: TGCAGTGCTAGGCGGGACAGGGAGGGTGGCTACACCTTC. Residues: CSARRDREGGYTF.

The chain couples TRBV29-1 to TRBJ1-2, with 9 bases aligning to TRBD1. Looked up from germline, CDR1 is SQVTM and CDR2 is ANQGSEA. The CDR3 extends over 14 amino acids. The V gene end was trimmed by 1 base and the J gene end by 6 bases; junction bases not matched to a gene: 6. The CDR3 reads CSVEGRQGGDGYTF. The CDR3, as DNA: TGCAGCGTTGAAGGGAGACAGGGGGGAGATGGCTACACCTTC.

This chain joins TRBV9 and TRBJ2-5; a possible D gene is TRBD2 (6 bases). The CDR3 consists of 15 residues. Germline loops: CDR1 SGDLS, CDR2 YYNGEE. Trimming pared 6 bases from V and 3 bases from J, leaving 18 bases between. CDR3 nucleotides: TGTGCCAGCACCGCCTACGGCGGGACGGAAGAGACCCAGTACTTC. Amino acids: CASTAYGGTEETQYF.

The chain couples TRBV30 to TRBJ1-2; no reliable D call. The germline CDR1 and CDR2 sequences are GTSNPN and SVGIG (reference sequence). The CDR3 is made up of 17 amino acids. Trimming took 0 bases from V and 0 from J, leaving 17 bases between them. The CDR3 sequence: CAWSVPLPGKANYGYTF. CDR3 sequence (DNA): TGTGCCTGGAGTGTTCCGCTCCCGGGGAAGGCTAACTATGGCTACACCTTC.

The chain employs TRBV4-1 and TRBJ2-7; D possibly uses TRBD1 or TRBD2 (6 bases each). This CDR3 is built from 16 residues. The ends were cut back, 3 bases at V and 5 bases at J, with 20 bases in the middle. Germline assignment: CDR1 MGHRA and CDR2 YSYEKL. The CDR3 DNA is TGCGCCAGCAGCCATTCCGGAGGGGGTCCCTCTAACGAGCAGTACTTC. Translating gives CASSHSGGGPSNEQYF.

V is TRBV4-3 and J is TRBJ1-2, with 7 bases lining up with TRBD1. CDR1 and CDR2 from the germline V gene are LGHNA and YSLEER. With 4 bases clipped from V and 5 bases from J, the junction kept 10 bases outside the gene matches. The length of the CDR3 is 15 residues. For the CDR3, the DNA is TGCGCCAGCAGCCCGACCCGGGACAGTTTATATGGCTACACCTTC. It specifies CASSPTRDSLYGYTF.

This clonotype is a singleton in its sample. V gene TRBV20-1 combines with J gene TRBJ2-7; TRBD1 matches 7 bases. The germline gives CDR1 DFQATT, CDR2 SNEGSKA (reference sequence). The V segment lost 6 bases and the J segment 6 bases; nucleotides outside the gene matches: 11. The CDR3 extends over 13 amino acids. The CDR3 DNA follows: TGCAGTGCAAGCATTTCGACAGGGCGCGAGCAGTACTTC. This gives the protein CSASISTGREQYF.

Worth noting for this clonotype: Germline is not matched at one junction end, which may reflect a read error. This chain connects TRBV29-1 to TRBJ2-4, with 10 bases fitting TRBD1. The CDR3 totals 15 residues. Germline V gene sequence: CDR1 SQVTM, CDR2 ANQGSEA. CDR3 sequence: CSAEWRDRGANIQYF. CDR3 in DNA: TGCAGCGCTGAATGGAGGGACAGGGGAGCTAACATTCAGTACTTC.

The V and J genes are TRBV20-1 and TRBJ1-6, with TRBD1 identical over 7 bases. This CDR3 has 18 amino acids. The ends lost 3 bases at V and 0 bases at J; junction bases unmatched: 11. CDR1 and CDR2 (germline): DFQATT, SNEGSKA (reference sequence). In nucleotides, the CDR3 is TGCAGTGCTAGGAGCTATTCAGGGGGAGTCTCCTATAATTCACCCCTCCACTTT. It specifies CSARSYSGGVSYNSPLHF.

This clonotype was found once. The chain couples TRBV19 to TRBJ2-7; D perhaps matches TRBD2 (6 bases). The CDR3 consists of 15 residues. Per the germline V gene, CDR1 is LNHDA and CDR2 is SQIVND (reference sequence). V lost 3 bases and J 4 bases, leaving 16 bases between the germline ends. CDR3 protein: CASSIHSAGFYEQYF. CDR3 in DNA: TGTGCCAGTAGTATCCATTCGGCGGGGTTTTACGAGCAGTACTTC.

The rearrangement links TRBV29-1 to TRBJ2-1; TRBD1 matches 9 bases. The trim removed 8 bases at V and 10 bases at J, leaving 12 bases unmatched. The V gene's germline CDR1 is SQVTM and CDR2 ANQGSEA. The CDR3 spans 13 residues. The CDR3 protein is CSLRTGEAHEQFF. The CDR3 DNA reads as TGCAGCCTAAGGACAGGGGAGGCCCACGAGCAGTTCTTC.

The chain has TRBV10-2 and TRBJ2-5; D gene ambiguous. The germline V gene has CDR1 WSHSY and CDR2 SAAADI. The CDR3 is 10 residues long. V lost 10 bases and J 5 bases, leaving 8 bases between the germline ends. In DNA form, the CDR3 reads TGCGCCACGCTCGGGGAGACCCAGTACTTC. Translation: CATLGETQYF.

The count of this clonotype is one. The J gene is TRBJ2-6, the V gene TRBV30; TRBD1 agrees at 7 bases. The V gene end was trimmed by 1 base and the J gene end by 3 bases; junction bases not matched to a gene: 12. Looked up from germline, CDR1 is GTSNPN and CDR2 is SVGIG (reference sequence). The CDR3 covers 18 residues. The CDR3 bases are TGTGCCTGGAGTGGTTACCTAGGGGGCGGCGGTGGGGCCAACGTCCTGACTTTC. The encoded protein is CAWSGYLGGGGGANVLTF.

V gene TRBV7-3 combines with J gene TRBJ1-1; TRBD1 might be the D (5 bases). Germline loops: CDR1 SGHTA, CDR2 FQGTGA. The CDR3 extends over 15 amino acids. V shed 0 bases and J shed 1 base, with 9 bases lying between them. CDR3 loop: CASSLTGAANTEAFF. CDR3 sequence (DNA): TGTGCCAGCAGCTTAACCGGGGCAGCGAACACTGAAGCTTTCTTT.

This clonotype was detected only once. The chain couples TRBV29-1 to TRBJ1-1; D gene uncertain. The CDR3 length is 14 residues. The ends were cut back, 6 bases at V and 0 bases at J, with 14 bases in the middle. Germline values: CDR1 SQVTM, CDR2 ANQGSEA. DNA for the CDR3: TGCAGCGTCCACCCGGGCGGCTTGAACACTGAAGCTTTCTTT. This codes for CSVHPGGLNTEAFF.

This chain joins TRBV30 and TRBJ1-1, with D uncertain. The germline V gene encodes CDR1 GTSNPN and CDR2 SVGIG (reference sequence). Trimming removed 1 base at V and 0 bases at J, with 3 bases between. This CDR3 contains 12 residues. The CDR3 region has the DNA TGTGCCTGGAGTGGGCTGAACACTGAAGCTTTCTTT. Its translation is CAWSGLNTEAFF.

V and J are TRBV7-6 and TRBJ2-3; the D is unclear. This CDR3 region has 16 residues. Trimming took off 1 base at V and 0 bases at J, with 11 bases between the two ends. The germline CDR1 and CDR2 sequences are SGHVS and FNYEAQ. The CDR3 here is CASSLGLLPSTDTQYF. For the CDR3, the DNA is TGTGCCAGCAGCTTAGGGCTACTCCCTAGCACAGATACGCAGTATTTT.

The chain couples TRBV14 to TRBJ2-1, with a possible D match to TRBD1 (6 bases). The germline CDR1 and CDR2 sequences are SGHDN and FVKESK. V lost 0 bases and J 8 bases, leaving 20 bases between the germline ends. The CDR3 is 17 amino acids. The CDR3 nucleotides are TGTGCCAGCAGCCAAGATGCAAGGGGGTCACCTGGGGATGAGCAGTTCTTC. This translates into CASSQDARGSPGDEQFF.

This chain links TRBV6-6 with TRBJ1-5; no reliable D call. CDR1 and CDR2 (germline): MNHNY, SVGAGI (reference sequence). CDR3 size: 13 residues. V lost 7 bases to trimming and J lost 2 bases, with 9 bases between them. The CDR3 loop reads CASIKGGNQPQHF. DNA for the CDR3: TGTGCCAGCATTAAGGGAGGCAATCAGCCCCAGCATTTT.

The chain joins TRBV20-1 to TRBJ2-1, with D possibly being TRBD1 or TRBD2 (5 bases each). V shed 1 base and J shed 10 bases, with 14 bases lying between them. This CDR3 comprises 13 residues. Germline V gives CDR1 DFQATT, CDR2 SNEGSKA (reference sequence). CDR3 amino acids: CSARGLGDGEQFF. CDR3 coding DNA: TGCAGTGCTAGAGGGTTAGGGGACGGGGAGCAGTTCTTC.

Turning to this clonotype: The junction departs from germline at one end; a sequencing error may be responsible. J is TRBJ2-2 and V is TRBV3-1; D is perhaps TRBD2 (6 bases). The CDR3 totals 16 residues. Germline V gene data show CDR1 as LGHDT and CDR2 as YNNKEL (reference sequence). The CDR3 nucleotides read TGTGCCAGCAGCCAATTAGAGGCCCGTCTCGTCGGGGGGCTGTTTTTT. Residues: CASSQLEARLVGGLFF.

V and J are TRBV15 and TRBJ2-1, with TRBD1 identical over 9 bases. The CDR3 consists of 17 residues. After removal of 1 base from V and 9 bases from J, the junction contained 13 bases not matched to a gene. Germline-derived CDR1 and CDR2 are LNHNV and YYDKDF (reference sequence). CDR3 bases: TGTGCCACCAGCAGAGGATGGACGGGACAGGGTATATTTGAGCAGTTCTTC. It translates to CATSRGWTGQGIFEQFF.